Listed here are 6 T cell receptor beta chains from one sample, sequenced in a study of cytomegalovirus exposure and HLA in healthy donors. PCR amplification relied on 60 Vbeta primers (plus 13 Jbeta primers). Assay used: immunoSEQ multiplex PCR; TCRdb lists only in-frame clones, some missing. In the table there are around 150,000 clones, around 83% of which are singletons. The source material was PBMCs. The receptors here all came from a man aged 50-59 years in good health and CMV-seropositive.

The genes are TRBV5-1 and TRBJ2-5; the match to TRBD2 covers 9 bases. CDR1 is SGHRS, CDR2 YFSETQ, per germline. The CDR3 has 16 amino acids. The junction had 4 bases not matched to a gene; V was cut back by 0 bases and J by 1 base. The CDR3 sequence is CASSLVSSGVQETQYF. DNA for the CDR3: TGCGCCAGCAGCTTGGTATCTAGCGGGGTCCAAGAGACCCAGTACTTC.

This chain links TRBV19 with TRBJ2-7; D is ambiguous. Trimming took 2 bases from V and 0 from J, leaving 11 bases between them. Germline-derived CDR1 and CDR2 are LNHDA and SQIVND (reference sequence). CDR3 length: 15 residues. For the CDR3, the DNA is TGTGCCAGTAGTATAAAGTCAGGCCTCTCCTACGAGCAGTACTTC. Amino acids: CASSIKSGLSYEQYF. The full variable domain, its missing parts supplied by reference TRBV19 and TRBJ2-7, is DGGITQSPKYLFRKEGQNVTLSCEQNLNHDAMYWYRQDPGQGLRLIYYSQIVNDFQKGDIAEGYSVSREKKESFPLTVTSAQKNPTAFYLCASSIKSGLSYEQYFGPGTRLTVT.

The chain uses TRBV9 and TRBJ1-1, with 7 bases that match TRBD1. The CDR3 runs to 16 residues. The V gene end was trimmed by 3 bases and the J gene end by 1 base; junction bases not matched to a gene: 9. Germline V lookup: CDR1 SGDLS, CDR2 YYNGEE. The CDR3 sequence is CASSDSRGSENTEAFF. CDR3 sequence (DNA): TGTGCCAGCAGCGACAGCAGGGGGTCGGAGAACACTGAAGCTTTCTTT.

V is TRBV5-1 and J is TRBJ1-1, with unresolved D. Germline CDR1 SGHRS, CDR2 YFSETQ. Trimming took 0 bases from V and 3 from J, leaving 12 bases between them. The CDR3 consists of 15 residues. The CDR3 DNA is TGCGCCAGCAGCTTGGTACCCTCCGCGGACACTGAAGCTTTCTTT. This codes for CASSLVPSADTEAFF.

This clone was observed a single time. This sequence joins TRBV18 and TRBJ2-7; unclear D gene. Germline V lookup: CDR1 KGHSH, CDR2 LQKENI. The CDR3 extends over 15 amino acids. V was shortened by 2 bases and J by 2 bases, with 13 bases between the two germline ends. This CDR3 is CASSPSQATPYEQYF. The CDR3, as DNA: TGTGCCAGCTCACCATCCCAGGCAACACCCTACGAGCAGTACTTC.

This clone came up a few times. V is TRBV10-2 and J is TRBJ2-5; D perhaps matches TRBD2 (5 bases). The CDR3 loop spans 15 amino acids. Germline lookup yields CDR1 WSHSY and CDR2 SAAADI. V lost 1 base to trimming and J lost 3 bases, with 12 bases between them. For the CDR3, the DNA is TGCGCCAGCAGTGAGTGGGCGAGGGTAGAAGAGACCCAGTACTTC. The encoded protein is CASSEWARVEETQYF.